One and the same sample provided the 20 T cell receptor beta chains below, sequenced in a study of T cells in women clearing cervical HPV infection. Libraries were prepared by immunoSEQ multiplex PCR; TCRdb keeps only in-frame clonotypes and omits some of them. The table lists roughly 40,000 clones. Sequencing was carried out using blood buffy coat. The receptors shown here come from a woman between 18 and 69 years old with a cervical HPV16 infection that either progressed to CIN3+ or cleared (not recorded which).

The CDR3 DNA, read in part, is TGTGCCAGCTCACCAAACGGGCGGGGGGCCTCCAATGAG. Translation gives CASSPNGRGASNE. The full CDR3 sequence reads CASSPNGRGASNEQFF. The V call is TRBV18, the J call TRBJ2-1, with 8 positions matching TRBD2. The read halts 3 residues ahead of the CDR3 end, with the missing end drawn from the germline J gene. The junction had 9 bases not matched to a gene; V was cut back by 2 bases and J by 6 bases. CDR3 size: 16 residues. The germline V gene encodes CDR1 KGHSH and CDR2 LQKENI. The complete variable domain, with remaining parts taken from reference TRBV18 and TRBJ2-1, reads NAGVMQNPRHLVRRRGQEARLRCSPMKGHSHVYWYRQLPEEGLKFMVYLQKENIIDESGMPKERFSAEFPKEGPSILRIQQVVRGDSAAYFCASSPNGRGASNEQFFGPGTRLTVL.

Notes on this clone: The CDR3 goes on 3 residues after the read ends, and that part is filled in from the germline J gene. The V and J genes are TRBV2 and TRBJ1-4; D is possibly TRBD1 (6 bases). In germline, CDR1 is SNHLY, CDR2 FYNNEI. V lost 7 bases and J lost 2, with 11 bases in between. This CDR3 spans 14 amino acids. The CDR3 here is CASNSQGTNEKLFF. The DNA read from the CDR3 is TGTGCCAGCAATAGCCAGGGGACTAATGAAAAA.

A word on this clone: Read data end 3 residues before the CDR3 end; the end is taken from the germline J gene. This chain joins TRBV5-6 and TRBJ2-5, with 9 bases matching TRBD1. V gave up 4 bases and J gave up 2 bases; unmatched junction bases: 6. There are 15 residues in the CDR3. Germline V gives CDR1 SGHDT, CDR2 YYEEEE. The CDR3 DNA, read in part, is TGTGCCAGCAGCCCCGACAGGGGGGTTCAAGAGACC. This translates into CASSPDRGVQET. The full-length CDR3 reads as CASSPDRGVQETQYF. The full variable domain, rest sourced from reference TRBV5-6 and TRBJ2-5, is DAGVTQSPTHLIKTRGQQVTLRCSPKSGHDTVSWYQQALGQGPQFIFQYYEEEERQRGNFPDRFSGHQFPNYSSELNVNALLLGDSALYLCASSPDRGVQETQYFGPGTRLLVL.

Of note for this clone: The read ends 3 residues early relative to the CDR3; the germline J gene fills the gap. This chain connects TRBV5-6 to TRBJ1-5, with D perhaps matching TRBD1 (6 bases). Germline V gene lookup returns CDR1 SGHDT and CDR2 YYEEEE. This CDR3 is 14 amino acids long. Trimming cost V 4 bases and J 1 base, with 9 bases left between them. The CDR3: CASSRGGSNQPQHF. The CDR3 bases that were read are TGTGCCAGCAGCAGGGGGGGGAGCAATCAGCCC.

On this clone itself: The CDR3 extends 3 residues past the end of the read, so its final part is completed from the germline J gene. This chain joins TRBV10-3 and TRBJ1-4; the match to TRBD1 covers 12 bases. Germline CDR1 is ENHRY and CDR2 is SYGVKD. V shed 6 bases, J shed 7 bases, and the junction held 3 bases outside the gene matches. This CDR3 contains 14 residues. This CDR3 reads CAIRGTGGSEKLFF. Partial CDR3 DNA: TGTGCCATCAGAGGGACAGGGGGCAGTGAAAAA.

To note about this clone: Read data end 3 residues before the CDR3 end; the end is taken from the germline J gene. This chain joins TRBV10-3 and TRBJ2-2; 8 bases align to TRBD1. The V segment lost 7 bases and the J segment 1 base; nucleotides outside the gene matches: 2. The CDR3 loop spans 14 amino acids. Per the germline V gene, CDR1 is ENHRY and CDR2 is SYGVKD. This chain's CDR3 is CAITGTGNTGELFF. CDR3 DNA, as far as it was read: TGTGCCATCACAGGGACAGGGAACACCGGGGAG.

Comment on this clone: The read halts 3 residues ahead of the CDR3 end, with the missing end drawn from the germline J gene. The chain uses TRBV27 and TRBJ2-1, with D perhaps TRBD1 (5 bases). Per the germline V gene, CDR1 is MNHEY and CDR2 is SMNVEV (reference sequence). V was clipped by 7 bases and J by 5 bases, with 27 bases between them. This CDR3 contains 18 residues. CDR3 sequence reads: CASTFKQVTASENNEQFF. The CDR3 bases that were read are TGTGCCAGCACTTTTAAGCAAGTGACAGCGTCAGAGAACAATGAG.

In the case of this clone: From the germline J gene comes the end of the CDR3, since the read stops 3 residues before it. V gene TRBV2 combines with J gene TRBJ2-3; 12 bases map to TRBD2. J lost 2 bases, V lost 7 bases, and 10 bases had no gene match. CDR3 size: 17 residues. Germline-derived CDR1 and CDR2 are SNHLY and FYNNEI. The CDR3 bases that were read are TGTGCCAGCATGGGGGCTAGCGGGGGGGCCATCACAGATACG. It is translated as CASMGASGGAITDT. The whole CDR3 is CASMGASGGAITDTQYF.

On this clone itself: The read gets to within 3 residues of the CDR3 end, and the germline J gene fills in the rest. This chain connects TRBV20-1 to TRBJ2-3; the D is unclear. This CDR3 region has 15 residues. Germline loops: CDR1 DFQATT, CDR2 SNEGSKA (reference sequence). V shed 4 bases and J shed 0 bases, with 14 bases lying between them. The covered CDR3 bases are TGCAGTGCTAAGCTCGCCGTTGTCAGCACAGATACG. Translating gives CSAKLAVVSTDT. The full CDR3 reads CSAKLAVVSTDTQYF.

About this clone itself: The read comes to an end 3 residues before the CDR3 does, leaving the germline J gene to fill in the end. The chain is built from TRBV13 and TRBJ1-2, with 8 bases matching TRBD1. Germline V gene data show CDR1 as PRHDT and CDR2 as FYEKMQ (reference sequence). This CDR3 has 14 residues. V lost 6 bases to trimming and J lost 1 base; unmatched junction nucleotides: 4. CDR3 bases read: TGTGCCAGCAGGAGGACAGGGAGTAACTATGGC. Translation gives CASRRTGSNYG. The CDR3 as a whole reads CASRRTGSNYGYTF.

Details on this clone: The DNA ends 3 residues before the CDR3 does, and the rest of the CDR3 is filled in from the germline J gene. The rearrangement uses TRBV20-1 and TRBJ2-7; 8 bases agree with TRBD2. Germline V CDR1 and CDR2: DFQATT, SNEGSKA (reference sequence). The CDR3 runs to 14 residues. The V and J ends lost 3 bases and 2 bases, in that order; junction bases with no gene match: 6. CDR3 amino acids: CSARAGTRTYEQYF. CDR3 DNA (partial): TGCAGTGCTAGGGCCGGGACTAGGACCTACGAG.

Turning to this clone: The read ends 3 residues early relative to the CDR3; the germline J gene fills the gap. V usage is TRBV7-9 and J usage is TRBJ1-1, with D possibly being TRBD1 (5 bases). Germline lookup yields CDR1 SEHNR and CDR2 FQNEAQ (reference sequence). V lost 5 bases, J lost 5 bases, and 18 bases lay in between. The CDR3 loop spans 15 amino acids. The CDR3: CASSPRRGANTEAFF. The sequenced CDR3 bases are TGTGCCAGCAGCCCCCGGAGAGGGGCGAATACTGAA.

A remark on this clone: The CDR3 goes on 3 residues after the read ends, and that part is filled in from the germline J gene. This chain uses TRBV4-1 with TRBJ2-4; TRBD2 is a possible D gene (5 bases). The CDR3 consists of 16 residues. Trimming cost V 0 bases and J 2 bases, with 11 bases left between them. Germline-derived CDR1 and CDR2 are MGHRA and YSYEKL. CDR3 amino acids: CASSQEWTGSKNIQYF. The sequenced CDR3 bases are TGCGCCAGCAGCCAAGAATGGACGGGGTCCAAAAACATT.

About this clone: The DNA ends 3 residues before the CDR3 does, and the rest of the CDR3 is filled in from the germline J gene. This chain connects TRBV10-1 to TRBJ1-6; 7 nucleotides match TRBD1. Germline CDR1 is WNHNN and CDR2 is SYGVQD (reference sequence). V lost 2 bases and J lost 10; bases outside the gene matches: 2. This CDR3 contains 13 residues. The CDR3 DNA, read in part, is TGCGCCAGCAGTGAGGCAGGGGGATCACCC. It encodes CASSEAGGSP. Given in full, the CDR3 is CASSEAGGSPLHF.

The CDR3 protein is CASSFPPARVNTEAFF. CDR3 bases read: TGTGCCAGCAGCTTCCCCCCTGCCAGAGTCAACACTGAA. The chain couples TRBV7-8 to TRBJ1-1; D is uncertain. The read terminates 3 residues ahead of where the CDR3 ends, so the germline J gene completes it. V was pared by 3 bases and J by 2 bases, with 16 bases between. The CDR3 totals 16 residues. From germline, CDR1 is SGHVS and CDR2 FQNEAQ.

About this clone itself: The CDR3 end falls 3 residues outside the read, so it is completed with the germline J gene. The genes are TRBV5-1 and TRBJ2-3; 9 bases map to TRBD1. CDR1 and CDR2 (germline): SGHRS, YFSETQ. This CDR3 comprises 15 residues. The junction had 6 bases not matched to a gene; V was cut back by 4 bases and J by 3 bases. CDR3 DNA (partial): TGCGCCAGCAGCGGGGGGACAGGGATTACAGATACG. This encodes CASSGGTGITDT. The entire CDR3 is CASSGGTGITDTQYF.

In regard to this clone: The CDR3 end lies 3 residues beyond the end of the read and is filled in from the germline J gene. The rearrangement links TRBV19 to TRBJ2-4, with 14 nucleotides matching TRBD2. Germline V gene data show CDR1 as LNHDA and CDR2 as SQIVND (reference sequence). V shed 6 bases, J shed 7 bases, and the junction held 11 bases outside the gene matches. The CDR3 has 17 amino acids. CDR3 bases read: TGTGCCAGTAGGGGACCCGGGACTAGCGGGGGCGCGAACATT. Residues: CASRGPGTSGGANI. In full, the CDR3 reads CASRGPGTSGGANIQYF.

A remark on this clone: The CDR3 extends 3 residues past the end of the read, so its final part is completed from the germline J gene. V is TRBV5-4 and J is TRBJ2-5; D might be TRBD2 (6 bases). Germline assignment: CDR1 SGHNT and CDR2 YYREEE (reference sequence). CDR3 length: 15 residues. V shed 4 bases and J shed 5 bases, with 18 bases lying between them. CDR3 sequence: CASSPGDSRGETQYF. The part of the CDR3 DNA that was read is TGTGCCAGCAGCCCGGGCGACTCACGGGGGGAGACC.

A note on this clone: The read is 3 residues too short to cover the CDR3 end, so that end is filled in from the germline J gene. V gene TRBV5-1 combines with J gene TRBJ2-2; 7 positions agree with TRBD2. CDR1 is SGHRS and CDR2 is YFSETQ in the germline V gene. The CDR3 runs to 14 residues. The V segment lost 3 bases and the J segment 5 bases; nucleotides outside the gene matches: 4. CDR3 loop: CASSWGGKTGELFF. CDR3 bases read: TGCGCCAGCAGCTGGGGGGGGAAGACCGGGGAG.

With respect to this clone: The read terminates 3 residues ahead of where the CDR3 ends, so the germline J gene completes it. The chain has TRBV20-1 and TRBJ1-4; tentative D call: TRBD1 (5 bases). Germline V gene sequence: CDR1 DFQATT, CDR2 SNEGSKA (reference sequence). V dropped 5 bases and J dropped 2 bases, with 15 bases sitting between them. This CDR3 comprises 15 residues. The CDR3: CSAPTVRGTNEKLFF. CDR3 bases read: TGCAGTGCTCCCACTGTCCGGGGGACTAATGAAAAA.